Shown below are 12 T cell receptor beta chains from a single sample sequenced in a study of radiotherapy plus CTLA-4 blockade in lung cancer. Assay: immunoSEQ multiplex PCR; the TCRdb copy retains only in-frame clones and omits some. This table has 90,000 to 95,000 clones, approximately 83% appearing once. This specimen consisted of peripheral blood, obtained from a patient treated with radiotherapy plus ipilimumab. The receptors here all came from a human donor with non-small cell lung cancer who had stable disease on radiotherapy plus ipilimumab.

The genes are TRBV6-1 and TRBJ1-5; D perhaps matches TRBD1 (5 bases). V was clipped by 2 bases and J by 7 bases, with 18 bases between them. This CDR3 is built from 16 residues. CDR1 and CDR2 from the germline V gene are MNHNS and SASEGT. CDR3 sequence: CASSENLGATHQPQHF. The CDR3 coding sequence is TGTGCCAGCAGTGAAAATCTAGGGGCGACGCACCAGCCCCAGCATTTT.

The chain joins TRBV18 to TRBJ1-4; D not resolved. The CDR3 contains 16 residues. Germline CDR1 reads KGHSH; CDR2 reads LQKENI. V was trimmed by 6 bases and J by 6 bases, leaving 20 bases between them. CDR3 loop: CASSQDIGVVDEKLFF. The CDR3 nucleotides read TGTGCCAGCTCGCAAGATATCGGGGTAGTGGATGAAAAACTGTTTTTT.

The chain joins TRBV5-1 to TRBJ2-1, with 13 bases that match TRBD2. This CDR3 is built from 15 residues. The V segment lost 2 bases and the J segment 7 bases; nucleotides outside the gene matches: 3. Germline V CDR1 and CDR2: SGHRS, YFSETQ. The CDR3 region is CASSFTSGGANEQFF. The DNA of the CDR3 is TGCGCCAGCAGCTTTACTAGCGGGGGGGCGAATGAGCAGTTCTTC.

The CDR3 DNA reads TGTGCCAGCACCTCGAGCTGGGACACTGAAGCTTTCTTT. This codes for CASTSSWDTEAFF. The chain is built from TRBV27 and TRBJ1-1; no clear D. With 7 bases removed from V and 3 bases from J, the gap between germline ends came to 12 bases. There are 13 residues in the CDR3. Germline loops: CDR1 MNHEY, CDR2 SMNVEV (reference sequence).

The chain combines TRBV6-1 with TRBJ1-5; no reliable D call. V lost 6 bases and J lost 6, with 6 bases in between. CDR1 is MNHNS, CDR2 SASEGT, per germline. This CDR3 comprises 11 residues. CDR3 DNA: TGTGCCAGCAGGGGAGGTCAGCCCCAGCATTTT. Translating it yields CASRGGQPQHF.

The J gene is TRBJ1-3, the V gene TRBV7-6, with D unclear. With 5 bases removed from V and 6 bases from J, the gap between germline ends came to 17 bases. The CDR3 covers 15 residues. The germline V gene encodes CDR1 SGHVS and CDR2 FNYEAQ. CDR3 sequence (DNA): TGTGCCAGCAGCCCGAGTGCGTCGGCGGAAAACACCATATATTTT. Its protein product is CASSPSASAENTIYF.

In its sample, this clone was seen a few times. V usage is TRBV5-6 and J usage is TRBJ1-1; possibly TRBD1 for D (6 bases). CDR3 length equals 12 residues. Trimming cost V 2 bases and J 7 bases, with 9 bases left between them. Germline-derived CDR1 and CDR2 are SGHDT and YYEEEE. CDR3 DNA: TGTGCCAGCAGCTTACCACAGGGTGAAGCTTTCTTT. Translation gives CASSLPQGEAFF. Full variable domain (outside the CDR3, taken from reference TRBV5-6 and TRBJ1-1): DAGVTQSPTHLIKTRGQQVTLRCSPKSGHDTVSWYQQALGQGPQFIFQYYEEEERQRGNFPDRFSGHQFPNYSSELNVNALLLGDSALYLCASSLPQGEAFFGQGTRLTVV.

The chain employs TRBV27 and TRBJ2-4; the D call may be TRBD1 or TRBD2 (6 bases each). The germline V gene encodes CDR1 MNHEY and CDR2 SMNVEV (reference sequence). V was shortened by 7 bases and J by 1 base, with 14 bases between the two germline ends. This CDR3 region has 15 residues. In DNA form, the CDR3 reads TGTGCCAGCACTATTACAGGGAGGGCCAAAAACATTCAGTACTTC. Amino acid sequence: CASTITGRAKNIQYF.

The CDR3 region is CASSGTSGNNEQFF. CDR3 DNA sequence: TGTGCCAGTAGTGGGACTAGCGGGAACAATGAGCAGTTCTTC. The chain combines TRBV19 with TRBJ2-1; TRBD2 agrees at 13 bases. Germline-derived CDR1 and CDR2 are LNHDA and SQIVND (reference sequence). With V trimmed by 5 bases and J by 5 bases, 0 bases remained unmatched. The CDR3 has 14 residues.

This chain connects TRBV2 to TRBJ2-3; weak D call: TRBD2 (6 bases). V lost 2 bases, J lost 7 bases, and 19 bases lay in between. The CDR3 has 16 amino acids. CDR1 is SNHLY, CDR2 FYNNEI, per germline. The CDR3: CASSERGRLVIYTQYF. CDR3 in DNA: TGTGCCAGCAGTGAACGGGGCAGACTAGTTATCTATACGCAGTATTTT.

This clone was seen a few times. The rearrangement joins TRBV30 to TRBJ1-2; unclear D gene. The CDR3 sequence is 11 residues long. From germline, CDR1 is GTSNPN and CDR2 SVGIG (reference sequence). The V end was cut by 1 base, the J end by 2 bases, with 2 bases between. CDR3 residues: CAWSENYGYTF. The DNA for the CDR3 is TGTGCCTGGAGTGAAAACTATGGCTACACCTTC.

Here the CDR3 DNA reads TGTGCCAGCAGCTTAAACTATAGCAGCCACAATGAGCAGTTCTTC. It codes for CASSLNYSSHNEQFF. J is TRBJ2-1 and V is TRBV7-3; no definite D call. This CDR3 has 15 amino acids. Trimming left V 1 base short and J 5 bases short, with 12 bases between. Per the germline V gene, CDR1 is SGHTA and CDR2 is FQGTGA.